The clone carrying this T cell receptor beta chain occurred many times. CDR1 is SGHDT and CDR2 is YYEEEE in the germline V gene. Trimming removed 1 base from V and 4 bases from J, with 11 bases in between. The CDR3 spans 14 residues. This record belongs to a study of T-cell reconstitution after alpha-beta-depleted transplantation in children. Library preparation (for TCRbeta) was performed with unique molecular identifiers. MiXCR was run by TCRdb on the PCR reads, yielding one entry per CDR3 protein. The sample includes around 490,000 distinct CDR3 sequences, about an eighth of them seen just once. J is TRBJ1-1 and V is TRBV5-6; D unclear. Material: PBMCs, mostly from graft donor cells, obtained 180 days after TCRalphabeta/CD19-depleted stem cell transplant. This TCR was recovered from a female patient between 2 and 15 years old who had a stem cell transplant for aplastic anemia, so the T cells may come from the graft donor. DNA for the CDR3: TGTGCCAGCAGCTTGCAGGAGCTAGTCACTGAAGCTTTCTTT. Protein sequence: CASSLQELVTEAFF.